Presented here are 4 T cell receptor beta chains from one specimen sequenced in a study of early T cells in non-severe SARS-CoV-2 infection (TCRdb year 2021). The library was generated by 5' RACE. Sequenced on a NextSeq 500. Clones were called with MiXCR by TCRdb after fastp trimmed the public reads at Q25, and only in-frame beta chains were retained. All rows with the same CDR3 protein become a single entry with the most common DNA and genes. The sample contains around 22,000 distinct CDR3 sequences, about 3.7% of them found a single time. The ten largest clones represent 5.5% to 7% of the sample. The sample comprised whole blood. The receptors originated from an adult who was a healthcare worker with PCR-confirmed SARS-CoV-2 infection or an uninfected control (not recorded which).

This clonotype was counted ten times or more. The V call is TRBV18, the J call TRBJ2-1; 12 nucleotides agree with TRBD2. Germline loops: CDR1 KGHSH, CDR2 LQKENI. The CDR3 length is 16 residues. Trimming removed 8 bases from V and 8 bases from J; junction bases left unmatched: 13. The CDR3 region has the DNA TGTGCCAGCACCAGCCTAGCGGGGGGGCAGGTGGATGAGCAGTTCTTC. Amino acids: CASTSLAGGQVDEQFF.

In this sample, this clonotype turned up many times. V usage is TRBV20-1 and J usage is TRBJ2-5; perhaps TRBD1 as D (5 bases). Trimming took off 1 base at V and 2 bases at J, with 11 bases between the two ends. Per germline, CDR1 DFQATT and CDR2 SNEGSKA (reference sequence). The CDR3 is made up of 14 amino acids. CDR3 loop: CSARARRDQETQYF. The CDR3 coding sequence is TGCAGTGCTAGAGCACGCAGGGATCAAGAGACCCAGTACTTC.

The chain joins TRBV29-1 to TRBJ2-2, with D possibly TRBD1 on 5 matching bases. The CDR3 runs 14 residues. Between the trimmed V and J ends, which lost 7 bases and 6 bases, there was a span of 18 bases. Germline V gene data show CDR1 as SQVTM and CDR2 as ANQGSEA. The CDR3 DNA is TGCAGCGCCCAAGGGGCAGGGAAGGCCGGGGAGCTGTTTTTT. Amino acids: CSAQGAGKAGELFF.

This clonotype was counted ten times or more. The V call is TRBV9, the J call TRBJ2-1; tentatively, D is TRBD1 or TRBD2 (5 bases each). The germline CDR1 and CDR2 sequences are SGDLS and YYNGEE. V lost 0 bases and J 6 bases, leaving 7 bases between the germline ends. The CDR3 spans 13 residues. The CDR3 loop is CASSVGGINEQFF. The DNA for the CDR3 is TGTGCCAGCAGCGTAGGGGGGATCAATGAGCAGTTCTTC.